Below are 12 T cell receptor beta chains sequenced from a single sample in a study of T cell changes during pregnancy in multiple sclerosis. Libraries were prepared by immunoSEQ multiplex PCR; TCRdb keeps only in-frame clonotypes and omits some of them. This sample has 50,000 to 65,000 clones, with around nine tenths found just once. Sample: CD4+ T cells from peripheral blood mononuclear cells, taken in the third trimester of pregnancy. The receptors derive from a female donor with multiple sclerosis, enrolled in a pregnancy study.

This clone came up once. The rearrangement joins TRBV27 to TRBJ1-5, with TRBD1 matching 9 bases. The CDR3 is 18 amino acids. V shed 2 bases, J shed 5 bases, and the junction held 13 bases outside the gene matches. Germline values: CDR1 MNHEY, CDR2 SMNVEV (reference sequence). CDR3 residues: CASSLSGDRVRVDQPQHF. CDR3 bases: TGTGCCAGCAGTTTAAGTGGGGACAGGGTTCGGGTGGATCAGCCCCAGCATTTT.

The CDR3 is CASSFAGTGELFF. CDR3 DNA: TGTGCCAGCAGCTTCGCGGGGACCGGGGAGCTGTTTTTT. This chain links TRBV7-9 with TRBJ2-2; D might be TRBD2 (6 bases). The CDR3 extends over 13 amino acids. The V end lost 3 bases, the J end lost 5 bases, and 7 bases lay between the germline ends. The germline V gene encodes CDR1 SEHNR and CDR2 FQNEAQ (reference sequence).

This chain links TRBV2 with TRBJ1-1; D is uncertain. V dropped 6 bases and J dropped 1 base, with 12 bases sitting between them. The CDR3 is made up of 14 amino acids. Germline V CDR1 and CDR2: SNHLY, FYNNEI. DNA of the CDR3: TGTGCCAGCAGCCCACAGAAGAAGAACACTGAAGCTTTCTTT. Amino acids: CASSPQKKNTEAFF.

V usage is TRBV6-5 and J usage is TRBJ1-1; a possible D gene is TRBD1 (5 bases). The V gene lost 2 bases and the J gene lost 1 base, with 8 bases spanning the gap. The CDR3 contains 14 residues. Germline V CDR1 and CDR2: MNHEY, SVGAGI. CDR3: CASSYITGNTEAFF. The CDR3, as DNA: TGTGCCAGCAGTTACATTACAGGGAACACTGAAGCTTTCTTT.

This chain connects TRBV14 to TRBJ2-2, with D possibly TRBD2 on 6 matching bases. The germline V gene encodes CDR1 SGHDN and CDR2 FVKESK. This CDR3 is built from 16 residues. With 0 bases removed from V and 14 bases from J, the gap between germline ends came to 22 bases. CDR3 sequence (DNA): TGTGCCAGCAGCCAAGATCTCGTCCCTACCGGGGGAAGACTGTTTTTT. Protein: CASSQDLVPTGGRLFF.

This sequence joins TRBV7-8 and TRBJ1-6, with 9 nucleotides matching TRBD1. The trim removed 4 bases at V and 7 bases at J, leaving 5 bases unmatched. CDR1 and CDR2 from the germline V gene are SGHVS and FQNEAQ. This CDR3 has 15 residues. CDR3 region: CASSSGQGSNSPLHF. The CDR3, as DNA: TGTGCCAGCAGCTCCGGACAGGGGAGCAATTCACCCCTCCACTTT.

There are many counts of this clone. The V and J genes are TRBV27 and TRBJ2-7; D unclear. The CDR3 covers 14 residues. The germline V gene has CDR1 MNHEY and CDR2 SMNVEV (reference sequence). V was cut by 3 bases and J by 0 bases, with 9 bases left in between. The DNA of the CDR3 is TGTGCCAGCAGTTTGAACTCTTTCTCCTACGAGCAGTACTTC. Amino acid sequence: CASSLNSFSYEQYF.

This clone occurred once. J is TRBJ2-1 and V is TRBV27; a possible D gene is TRBD1 (7 bases). There are 16 residues in the CDR3. V was shortened by 6 bases and J by 3 bases, with 18 bases between the two germline ends. Per the germline V gene, CDR1 is MNHEY and CDR2 is SMNVEV (reference sequence). The CDR3 reads CASRGEGAGNYNEQFF. The CDR3, as DNA: TGTGCCAGCAGGGGAGAGGGGGCGGGAAACTACAATGAGCAGTTCTTC.

V is TRBV6-4 and J is TRBJ1-1; 9 nucleotides align to TRBD1. The junction had 3 bases not matched to a gene; V was cut back by 5 bases and J by 8 bases. From germline, CDR1 is MRHNA and CDR2 SNTAGT. CDR3 length: 12 residues. The CDR3 nucleotides read TGTGCCAGCAGTTCAGGACAGGGGGAAGCTTTCTTT. Protein product: CASSSGQGEAFF.

This chain links TRBV5-1 with TRBJ1-1; D is perhaps TRBD1 (6 bases). This CDR3 contains 15 residues. From germline, CDR1 is SGHRS and CDR2 YFSETQ. V dropped 4 bases and J dropped 6 bases, with 19 bases sitting between them. The DNA for the CDR3 is TGCGCCAGCAGCGACCTACAGGGCGGCGGCGCTGAAGCTTTCTTT. It encodes CASSDLQGGGAEAFF.

This chain uses TRBV30 with TRBJ1-2, with D possibly TRBD1 on 5 matching bases. Germline V gives CDR1 GTSNPN, CDR2 SVGIG (reference sequence). The CDR3 has 13 residues. V lost 4 bases and J lost 1, with 10 bases in between. CDR3 residues: CAWTTGDNYGYTF. Written as DNA, the CDR3 is TGTGCCTGGACGACGGGGGATAACTATGGCTACACCTTC. Complete variable domain (other parts from reference TRBV30 and TRBJ1-2): SQTIHQWPATLVQPVGSPLSLECTVEGTSNPNLYWYRQAAGRGLQLLFYSVGIGQISSEVPQNLSASRPQDRQFILSSKKLLLSDSGFYLCAWTTGDNYGYTFGSGTRLTVV.

The chain carries TRBV27 and TRBJ2-1; D is ambiguous. Trimming removed 0 bases from V and 5 bases from J, with 11 bases in between. The germline gives CDR1 MNHEY, CDR2 SMNVEV (reference sequence). CDR3 length: 15 amino acids. DNA of the CDR3: TGTGCCAGCAGTTTATCGCAGGCCACCCACAATGAGCAGTTCTTC. Amino acids: CASSLSQATHNEQFF.